The 13 T cell receptor beta chains below all came from one sample that was sequenced in a study of neurological immune-mediated disorders. TCRdb re-analysed the 5' RACE reads in MiXCR, keeping a single row per CDR3 protein. In the table there are 30,000 to 45,000 distinct CDR3 sequences, 9.5% to 13% of which are singletons. The sample consisted of CD4+ T cells from blood. The source of these receptors is a woman in her 30s with HTLV-1-associated myelopathy (HAM/TSP).

With regard to this clonotype: Being one base from a much bigger clone, this may be a read error. J is TRBJ2-7 and V is TRBV5-1, with D possibly matching TRBD1 (6 bases). The CDR3 runs 15 residues. Germline assignment: CDR1 SGHRS and CDR2 YFSETQ. Here the CDR3 DNA reads TGCGCCAACAGCCCTTTTGTGGGGGCCTCCTACGAGCAGTACTTC. This codes for CANSPFVGASYEQYF.

This clonotype was recorded many times. The rearrangement links TRBV5-1 to TRBJ2-3; D is possibly TRBD1 (6 bases). The V and J ends lost 0 bases and 3 bases respectively, with 11 bases between them. The CDR3 is 15 residues long. Germline V CDR1 and CDR2: SGHRS, YFSETQ. The CDR3 DNA is TGCGCCAGCAGCTTGGCTACCCAGGGGACAGATACGCAGTATTTT. Translation: CASSLATQGTDTQYF.

This clonotype was seen repeatedly, ten times or more. The V and J genes are TRBV20-1 and TRBJ1-3; the D gene is possibly TRBD1 (6 bases). Trimming pared 6 bases from V and 0 bases from J, leaving 15 bases between. CDR1 is DFQATT and CDR2 is SNEGSKA in the germline V gene (reference sequence). The CDR3 totals 15 residues. Written as DNA, the CDR3 is TGCAGTGCGATGAACAGGGCAAACTCTGGAAACACCATATATTTT. This encodes CSAMNRANSGNTIYF.

The sample holds many counts of this clonotype. The chain combines TRBV27 with TRBJ1-4; possible D gene TRBD1, 5 bases. There are 16 residues in the CDR3. Trimming left V 5 bases short and J 8 bases short, with 21 bases between. CDR1 is MNHEY, CDR2 SMNVEV, per germline (reference sequence). Here the CDR3 reads CASSTRGSGGGEKLFF. The CDR3 DNA reads TGTGCCAGCAGTACCCGGGGGTCAGGAGGAGGCGAAAAACTGTTTTTT.

This clonotype was picked up many times. The germline gene is not matched at one end of the junction; a read error may be the cause. V and J are TRBV24-1 and TRBJ1-2; D not resolved. The CDR3 consists of 12 residues. Germline loops: CDR1 KGHDR, CDR2 SFDVKD. CDR3 protein: CATGDKYSGYTF. As DNA, the CDR3 is TGTGCCACCGGTGATAAATACAGCGGCTACACCTTC.

This clonotype was counted ten times or more. The genes are TRBV20-1 and TRBJ1-3; perhaps TRBD1 as D (6 bases). The V gene's germline CDR1 is DFQATT and CDR2 SNEGSKA (reference sequence). CDR3 length: 16 amino acids. Trimming shortened V by 0 bases and J by 4 bases, and 16 bases separated the two germline ends. CDR3 protein: CSARDTGSAHGNTIYF. For the CDR3, the DNA is TGCAGTGCTAGAGATACAGGGTCGGCTCACGGAAACACCATATATTTT.

This clonotype has ten or more counts. The rearrangement links TRBV5-1 to TRBJ2-7; D may be TRBD1 (5 bases). The CDR3 covers 15 residues. Germline V gene sequence: CDR1 SGHRS, CDR2 YFSETQ. Trimming stripped 0 bases from V and 2 bases from J, with 12 bases between. CDR3 loop: CASSLGGLGAYEQYF. The CDR3 DNA sequence: TGCGCCAGCAGCTTGGGAGGATTAGGGGCCTACGAGCAGTACTTC.

This clonotype showed up many times. This chain uses TRBV5-1 with TRBJ2-3; 12 positions agree with TRBD2. In germline, CDR1 is SGHRS, CDR2 YFSETQ. This CDR3 comprises 15 residues. Trimming removed 5 bases from V and 0 bases from J; junction bases left unmatched: 1. In DNA form, the CDR3 reads TGCGCCAGCAGACTAGCGGGGGGCAGCACAGATACGCAGTATTTT. It specifies CASRLAGGSTDTQYF.

This clonotype showed up many times. The rearrangement joins TRBV5-1 to TRBJ1-2; D is ambiguous. The CDR3 spans 15 residues. Germline V gene sequence: CDR1 SGHRS, CDR2 YFSETQ. V shed 4 bases and J shed 2 bases, with 15 bases lying between them. The CDR3 DNA sequence: TGCGCCAGCAGCATCTCGTACGGACTAAACTATGGCTACACCTTC. It encodes CASSISYGLNYGYTF.

This clonotype was recorded at least ten times. This rearrangement joins TRBV5-1 to TRBJ1-5; D might be TRBD1 (5 bases). The CDR3 is 15 amino acids. Germline CDR1 SGHRS, CDR2 YFSETQ. Trimming pared 7 bases from V and 1 base from J, leaving 15 bases between. DNA of the CDR3: TGCGCCAGCCGGGCCGCGTGGGGGAGCAATCAGCCCCAGCATTTT. Translation gives CASRAAWGSNQPQHF.

This clonotype has at least ten counts. CDR3 nucleotides: TGTGCCACCAGTAACGGGAACTATGGCTACACCTTC. Translation gives CATSNGNYGYTF. This chain links TRBV24-1 with TRBJ1-2; D gene unclear. Germline CDR1 reads KGHDR; CDR2 reads SFDVKD. Trimming left V 6 bases short and J 2 bases short, with 6 bases between. This CDR3 is built from 12 residues.

This clonotype was counted at least ten times. The chain couples TRBV29-1 to TRBJ1-2; D might be TRBD1 (5 bases). Trimming pared 6 bases from V and 4 bases from J, leaving 15 bases between. CDR1 is SQVTM and CDR2 is ANQGSEA in the germline V gene. This CDR3 has 13 residues. CDR3 protein: CSVGWDRTYGYTF. CDR3 DNA sequence: TGCAGCGTCGGCTGGGACCGAACCTATGGCTACACCTTC.

This chain links TRBV5-1 with TRBJ2-3, with D possibly being TRBD2 (5 bases). This CDR3 is 14 amino acids long. Trimming removed 5 bases from V and 0 bases from J, with 10 bases in between. Looked up from germline, CDR1 is SGHRS and CDR2 is YFSETQ. The CDR3 DNA reads as TGCGCCAGCAGTCTTAGAGGGAGCACAGATACGCAGTATTTT. Its protein product is CASSLRGSTDTQYF.